The 20 T cell receptor beta chains listed next were all sequenced from one sample in a study of kidney transplant recipient with SARS-CoV-2 infection. TCRdb recomputed calls from the reads with MiXCR, one row per CDR3 protein. This table has approximately 250,000 distinct CDR3 sequences, under 30% appearing once. Sequenced here: a blood sample, sampled at baseline and between days 110 and 120 from a kidney transplant recipient. The receptors here all came from a male patient aged 30 to 39 who had COVID-19 and was a kidney transplant recipient. Some T cells may be provided by the graft donor.

Regarding this clonotype: This may stem from a read error, because a much larger clone lies one nucleotide away. V is TRBV6-2 or TRBV6-3 and J is TRBJ2-5; possible D gene TRBD2, 7 bases. The CDR3 covers 21 residues. CDR1 and CDR2 from the germline V gene are MNHEY and SVGEGT. The CDR3 loop is CGSSYKAVDRPLTGEGETQYF. The CDR3 coding sequence is TGTGGCAGCAGTTACAAGGCTGTAGACAGGCCCTTGACGGGGGAGGGGGAGACCCAGTACTTC.

This clonotype was seen a single time. A read error is possible here, since a much larger clone lies one base away. J is TRBJ1-5 and V is TRBV20-1; TRBD1 matches at 7 bases. V dropped 4 bases and J dropped 6; count of bases not matched to a gene: 15. The CDR3 extends over 16 amino acids. From germline, CDR1 is DFQATT and CDR2 SNEGSKA (reference sequence). CDR3 sequence: CSAIEFATGDFQPQHF. The CDR3 DNA sequence: TGCAGTGCTATAGAATTCGCAACAGGGGATTTTCAGCCCCAGCATTTT.

This clonotype appeared a single time. This chain joins TRBV20-1 and TRBJ2-3; 7 bases are shared with TRBD2. Trimming removed 3 bases from V and 3 bases from J; junction bases left unmatched: 18. Germline lookup yields CDR1 DFQATT and CDR2 SNEGSKA (reference sequence). The CDR3 sequence is 18 residues long. CDR3 DNA: TGCAGTGCTAGTAGCTTTTTCGCGGTCGTCGGGAGGACAGATACGCAGTATTTT. Its translation: CSASSFFAVVGRTDTQYF.

The V call is TRBV3-1, the J call TRBJ2-3; TRBD2 matches at 14 bases. Trimming removed 0 bases from V and 2 bases from J; junction bases left unmatched: 7. The CDR3 has 19 residues. Per the germline V gene, CDR1 is LGHDT and CDR2 is YNNKEL (reference sequence). For the CDR3, the DNA is TGTGCCAGCAGCCAAGATCCCGGGACTAGCGGGAGACACACAGATACGCAGTATTTT. Translating gives CASSQDPGTSGRHTDTQYF.

This clonotype has a count of ten or more. V usage is TRBV4-2 and J usage is TRBJ2-7; 13 bases agree with TRBD2. From germline, CDR1 is LGHNA and CDR2 YNFKEQ. The CDR3 covers 15 residues. With 3 bases clipped from V and 2 bases from J, the junction kept 1 base outside the gene matches. CDR3 in amino acids: CASSQGLAGTYEQYF. The CDR3 nucleotides read TGTGCCAGCAGCCAGGGACTAGCGGGAACCTACGAGCAGTACTTC.

The J gene is TRBJ2-5, the V gene TRBV6-6; D is uncertain. CDR1 and CDR2 from the germline V gene are MNHNY and SVGAGI (reference sequence). V lost 6 bases and J 6 bases, leaving 8 bases between the germline ends. The CDR3 loop spans 11 amino acids. The DNA of the CDR3 is TGTGCCAGCAGCCCCGCCAAGACCCAGTACTTC. Encoded protein: CASSPAKTQYF.

This clonotype has at least ten counts. The V and J genes are TRBV15 and TRBJ1-4; D is perhaps TRBD1 (5 bases). The germline CDR1 and CDR2 sequences are LNHNV and YYDKDF (reference sequence). The CDR3 has 18 amino acids. V was trimmed by 7 bases and J by 0 bases, leaving 21 bases between them. In nucleotides, the CDR3 is TGTGCCACCACCAAAACAGGCTCCCTTGAAGCAACTAATGAAAAACTGTTTTTT. This gives the protein CATTKTGSLEATNEKLFF.

As to this clonotype: A much larger clone is a single base away; this may be a read error. The CDR3 loop is CATSEPGDNQPRHF. The CDR3, as DNA: TGTGCCACCAGTGAACCTGGGGACAATCAGCCCCGGCATTTT. The V and J genes are TRBV24-1 and TRBJ1-5; tentatively, D is TRBD1 (6 bases). Germline values: CDR1 KGHDR, CDR2 SFDVKD. The CDR3 sequence is 14 residues long.

This clonotype was seen ten or more times. The J gene is TRBJ2-7, the V gene TRBV27; 13 bases are shared with TRBD2. The CDR3 is 16 residues long. Germline CDR1 MNHEY, CDR2 SMNVEV (reference sequence). V trimming: 5 bases; J trimming: 4 bases; junction bases outside the gene matches: 8. The CDR3 protein is CASSQTGLAGIYEQYF. In DNA form, the CDR3 reads TGTGCCAGCAGTCAGACGGGACTAGCGGGAATATACGAGCAGTACTTC.

This clonotype was detected only a few times. The rearrangement joins TRBV14 to TRBJ2-3, with unresolved D. Germline V CDR1 and CDR2: SGHDN, FVKESK. This CDR3 has 12 amino acids. Trimming stripped 0 bases from V and 12 bases from J, with 10 bases between. The CDR3 DNA is TGTGCCAGCAGCCAAGATTCCCTCGAACAGTATTTT. Translated, it gives CASSQDSLEQYF.

This clonotype has ten or more counts. This chain links TRBV7-9 with TRBJ2-7, with 13 nucleotides matching TRBD2. Germline loops: CDR1 SEHNR, CDR2 FQNEAQ (reference sequence). The CDR3 length is 14 residues. V lost 4 bases and J lost 6; bases outside the gene matches: 3. The CDR3 sequence: CASSSGLAGVEQYF. CDR3 in DNA: TGTGCCAGCAGCTCCGGACTAGCGGGAGTCGAGCAGTACTTC.

About this clonotype itself: This may be a read error, as it is one base from a much larger clone. This sequence joins TRBV25-1 and TRBJ2-2; possibly TRBD2 for D (6 bases). This CDR3 is 14 amino acids long. CDR1 and CDR2 from the germline V gene are MGHDK and SYGVNS. The CDR3: CASSGDYGTGGLFF. The CDR3 coding sequence is TGTGCCAGCAGTGGAGACTACGGGACCGGGGGGCTGTTTTTT.

This clonotype was seen at least ten times. The CDR3 sequence: CASSEGQGRYSPLHF. As DNA, the CDR3 is TGTGCCAGCAGCGAGGGACAGGGGAGGTATTCACCCCTCCACTTT. The chain links TRBV5-4 to TRBJ1-6; 10 bases are a match to TRBD1. The CDR3 runs 15 residues. Germline CDR1 SGHNT, CDR2 YYREEE (reference sequence). Unmatched junction bases numbered 6, after V lost 4 bases and J lost 8 bases.

This clonotype was recorded only once. This may be a read error, as it is one base from a much larger clone. The chain employs TRBV8-2 and TRBJ1-2. TRBV8-2 is labeled a pseudogene. The length of the CDR3 is 16 residues. CDR3 region: CGSSCGDSRKTYGYTF. The CDR3 DNA follows: TGTGGCAGTTCTTGCGGTGATAGCCGAAAGACCTATGGCTACACCTTC.

As regards this clonotype: This may come from a read error, since a much larger clone is one base off. The chain employs TRBV29-1 and TRBJ2-6; no reliable D call. This CDR3 spans 12 amino acids. The germline V gene encodes CDR1 SQVTM and CDR2 ANQGSEA. CDR3 residues: CPSRSGANVLTF. CDR3 DNA: TGCCCTTCGAGGTCTGGGGCCAACGTCCTGACTTTC. Drawing the rest from reference TRBV29-1 and TRBJ2-6, the complete variable domain is SAVISQKPSRDICQRGTSLTIQCQVDSQVTMMFWYRQQPGQSLTLIATANQGSEATYESGFVIDKFPISRPNLTFSTLTVSNMSPEDSSIYLCPSRSGANVLTFGAGSRLTVL.

This clonotype was seen at least ten times. V and J are TRBV5-1 and TRBJ1-4, with D uncertain. The V gene lost 1 base and the J gene lost 8 bases, with 15 bases spanning the gap. The CDR3 spans 15 residues. Germline V gives CDR1 SGHRS, CDR2 YFSETQ. The CDR3 region is CASSLSGVGEEKLFF. In nucleotides, the CDR3 is TGCGCCAGCAGCTTGTCTGGCGTAGGCGAAGAAAAACTGTTTTTT.

Details on this clonotype: This may arise from a read error, as a much more abundant clone is one base away. The DNA for the CDR3 is TGCGCCAGCAAAGGACAAAACACAGATACGCGGTATTTT. Translation gives CASKGQNTDTRYF. The rearrangement links TRBV4-3 to TRBJ2-3, with D maybe TRBD1 (5 bases). The CDR3 contains 13 residues. Germline CDR1 LGHNA, CDR2 YSLEER.

The table lists this clonotype with many counts. The chain has TRBV7-9 and TRBJ1-1; D is unclear. The length of the CDR3 is 13 residues. Trimming stripped 3 bases from V and 4 bases from J, with 9 bases between. Germline V gene data show CDR1 as SEHNR and CDR2 as FQNEAQ (reference sequence). CDR3 in amino acids: CASSLPYTTEAFF. The CDR3 DNA sequence: TGTGCCAGCAGCTTGCCCTACACCACTGAAGCTTTCTTT.

This clonotype was counted ten times or more. The CDR3 DNA follows: TGTGCCTCCGGGACCGAAGTTTACAATGAGCAGTTCTTC. It codes for CASGTEVYNEQFF. J is TRBJ2-1 and V is TRBV30, with D perhaps being TRBD1 or TRBD2 (5 bases each). The V end lost 7 bases, the J end lost 4 bases, and 14 bases lay between the germline ends. This CDR3 region has 13 residues. The germline V gene has CDR1 GTSNPN and CDR2 SVGIG (reference sequence).

As concerns this clonotype: A much more abundant neighbour one base away suggests this may be a read error. V gene TRBV6-6 combines with J gene TRBJ2-1, with D perhaps TRBD1 (6 bases). CDR3 length: 13 amino acids. The germline gives CDR1 MNHNY, CDR2 SVGAGI (reference sequence). V lost 5 bases to trimming and J lost 7 bases, with 12 bases between them. In nucleotides, the CDR3 is TGTGCCAGCAGTCCCAACAGGGAAAATGAGCAGTTCTTC. It specifies CASSPNRENEQFF.